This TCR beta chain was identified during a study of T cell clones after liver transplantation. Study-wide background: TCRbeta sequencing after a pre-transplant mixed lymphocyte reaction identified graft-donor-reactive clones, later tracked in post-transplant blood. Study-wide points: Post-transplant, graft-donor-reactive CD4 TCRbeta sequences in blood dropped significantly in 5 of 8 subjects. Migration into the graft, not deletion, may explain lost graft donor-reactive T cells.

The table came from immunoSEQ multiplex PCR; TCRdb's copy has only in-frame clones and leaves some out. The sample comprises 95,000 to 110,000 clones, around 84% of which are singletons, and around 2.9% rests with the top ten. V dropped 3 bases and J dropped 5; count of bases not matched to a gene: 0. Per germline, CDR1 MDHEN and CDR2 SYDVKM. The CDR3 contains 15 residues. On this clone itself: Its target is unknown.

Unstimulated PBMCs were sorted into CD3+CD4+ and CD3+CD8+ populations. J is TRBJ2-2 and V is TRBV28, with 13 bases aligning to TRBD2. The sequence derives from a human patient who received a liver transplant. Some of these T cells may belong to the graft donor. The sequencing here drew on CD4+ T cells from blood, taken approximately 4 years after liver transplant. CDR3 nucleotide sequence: TGTGCCAGCAGTTTGGGACTAGCGGGAACCGGGGAGCTGTTTTTT. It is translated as CASSLGLAGTGELFF.